This T cell receptor (beta chain) was profiled in a study of CD8 T cells in Susac syndrome. Reverse transcription used about 0.45 to 1 ug RNA and random hexamers. TCRdb fed the immunoSEQ multiplex PCR reads into MiXCR, producing one record per CDR3 protein. The profile shows 120,000 to 150,000 distinct CDR3 sequences, roughly 94% of them singletons. The CDR3 runs 14 residues. Germline V gene lookup returns CDR1 GTSNPN and CDR2 SVGIG (reference sequence). J gave up 0 bases and V 5 bases, and 6 bases lay outside the gene matches. The TCR originated in a human donor in good health. The chain has TRBV30 and TRBJ1-1, with TRBD1 identical over 7 bases. Sequences were obtained from CD4+ T cells from PBMCs. CDR3: CAWDREGMNTEAFF. CDR3 nucleotide sequence: TGTGCCTGGGACAGGGAGGGCATGAACACTGAAGCTTTCTTT.